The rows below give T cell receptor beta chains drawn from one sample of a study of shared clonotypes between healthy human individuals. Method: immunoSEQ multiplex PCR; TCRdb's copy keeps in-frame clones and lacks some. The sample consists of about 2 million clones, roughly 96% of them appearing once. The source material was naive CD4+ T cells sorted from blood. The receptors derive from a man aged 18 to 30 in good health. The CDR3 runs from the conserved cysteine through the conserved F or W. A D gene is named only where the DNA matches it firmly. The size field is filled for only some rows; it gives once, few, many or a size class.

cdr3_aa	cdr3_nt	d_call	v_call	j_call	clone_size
CASGLSGSGRAFF	TGTGCTAGTGGTTTAAGTGGATCGGGACGGGCTTTCTTT	NA	TRBV12-5	TRBJ1-1	NA
CASKGGTVGEKLFF	TGTGCCAGCAAAGGGGGGACAGTGGGTGAAAAACTGTTTTTT	TRBD1	TRBV28	TRBJ1-4	NA
CASSFPGTGSNEQYF	TGTGCCAGCAGTTTCCCCGGGACCGGGTCAAACGAGCAGTACTTC	NA	TRBV28	TRBJ2-7	once
CASSDPGTNTGELFF	TGTGCCAGCAGTGACCCAGGCACGAACACCGGGGAGCTGTTTTTT	NA	TRBV25-1	TRBJ2-2	NA
CASSVRGIRTTEAFF	TGTGCCAGCAGTGTCCGGGGAATTAGAACCACTGAAGCTTTCTTT	NA	TRBV28	TRBJ1-1	NA
CASKGDSLNTEAFF	TGTGCCAGCAAGGGGGACTCGCTGAACACTGAAGCTTTCTTT	NA	TRBV2	TRBJ1-1	NA
CASSLGTGAGNTIYF	TGTGCCAGCAGCTTAGGGACAGGGGCTGGAAACACCATATATTTT	TRBD1	TRBV11-2	TRBJ1-3	NA
CATREGRVAGGFTDTQYF	TGTGCCACCAGGGAGGGGAGAGTAGCGGGAGGTTTCACAGATACGCAGTATTTT	TRBD2	TRBV15	TRBJ2-3	NA
CASRTGGLVGYTF	TGTGCCAGCAGGACAGGGGGCTTGGTCGGCTACACCTTC	TRBD1	TRBV6-5	TRBJ1-2	NA
CASSPLGSEQYF	TGTGCCAGCAGCCCTTTGGGGAGCGAGCAGTACTTC	NA	TRBV7-9	TRBJ2-7	NA
CASSSGTSGGSEQFF	TGTGCCAGCAGCTCCGGGACTAGCGGGGGTTCCGAGCAGTTCTTC	TRBD2	TRBV11-2	TRBJ2-1	NA
CASNPDSHSNQPQHF	TGTGCCAGTAACCCTGACAGTCATAGCAATCAGCCCCAGCATTTT	NA	TRBV19	TRBJ1-5	NA
CASSRNRGQETQYF	TGTGCCAGCAGTCGAAACAGGGGGCAGGAGACCCAGTACTTC	TRBD1	TRBV27	TRBJ2-5	NA